Only a few counts were recorded for the clone carrying this T cell receptor beta chain. The entry originates in a study of blood T cell repertoires in COVID-19. As for the study in general: Researchers got acute and convalescent COVID-19 samples from the United States, Italy and Spain.

Per germline, CDR1 LNHDA and CDR2 SQIVND (reference sequence). The V segment lost 6 bases and the J segment 4 bases; nucleotides outside the gene matches: 7. The CDR3 is 14 residues long. The assay was immunoSEQ multiplex PCR, and TCRdb's table has in-frame clones only and misses some. The sample includes roughly 80,000 clones, over 75% of them seen just once. The chain is built from TRBV19 and TRBJ1-1; 8 nucleotides line up with TRBD1. The clonotype was recovered from a man aged 50 or older with acute or convalescent COVID-19. The sample was peripheral blood. CDR3 nucleotide sequence: TGTGCCAGTAGCCGGACAGGGAGCGGCACTGAAGCTTTCTTT. It encodes CASSRTGSGTEAFF.